The 11 T cell receptor beta chains below come from one sample, sequenced in a study of Tregs in tolerant kidney transplant recipients. Their recognized antigens are unknown. Clones were sequenced by immunoSEQ multiplex PCR, and TCRdb holds only the in-frame ones, with some missing. The sample contains 15,000 to 17,000 clones, around 49% of which appear only once. FACS sorting followed a roughly six-day coculture of CFSE-labeled recipient PBMCs with irradiated graft donor PBMCs. The sample was CD4+ T cells from blood cultured with allogeneic cells, taken before the transplant. The origin of the receptors is a human patient who received a combined kidney and bone marrow transplant.

About this clone: The same CDR3 is also encoded by other DNA sequences in this sample. This chain uses TRBV5-1 with TRBJ1-6; D possibly corresponds to TRBD1 (5 bases). CDR1 and CDR2 (germline): SGHRS, YFSETQ. Trimming took off 3 bases at V and 7 bases at J, with 11 bases between the two ends. The CDR3 is 14 amino acids. CDR3 protein: CASSSGEINSPLHF. The CDR3 DNA is TGCGCCAGCAGCTCGGGGGAGATCAATTCACCCCTCCACTTT.

This clone was picked up one time. The chain has TRBV7-2 and TRBJ2-3; 8 nucleotides agree with TRBD2. The CDR3 loop spans 15 amino acids. Trimming removed 4 bases from V and 0 bases from J; junction bases left unmatched: 3. Germline V lookup: CDR1 SGHTA, CDR2 FQGNSA. DNA for the CDR3: TGTGCCAGCAGCTCTCGGGGGGGTAGCACAGATACGCAGTATTTT. Translated: CASSSRGGSTDTQYF.

The chain recombines TRBV19 with TRBJ2-1, with a tentative D call TRBD1 (6 bases). Germline V lookup: CDR1 LNHDA, CDR2 SQIVND (reference sequence). The CDR3 runs 14 residues. Trimming left V 5 bases short and J 6 bases short, with 14 bases between. The CDR3 region has the DNA TGTGCCAGTAGTCCCGGGACAAACGGCAATGAGCAGTTCTTC. Translation gives CASSPGTNGNEQFF.

DNA for the CDR3: TGTGCCAGCAGAGGATTCGAGGCAGGGGGCAATCAGCCCCAGCATTTT. Translation: CASRGFEAGGNQPQHF. The V call is TRBV5-8, the J call TRBJ1-5, with D tentatively TRBD1 (6 bases). The CDR3 totals 16 residues. Per the germline V gene, CDR1 is SGHTS and CDR2 is YDEGEE. With 5 bases removed from V and 2 bases from J, the gap between germline ends came to 17 bases.

This clone was observed a handful of times. This chain joins TRBV11-3 and TRBJ2-3, with a weak D call TRBD1 (5 bases). The CDR3 consists of 14 residues. The germline V and J ends were trimmed by 1 base and 3 bases, with 8 bases remaining between them. Germline V gives CDR1 SGHNT, CDR2 YENEEA. The CDR3 nucleotides read TGTGCCAGCAGCTTAGTCAGGGTGACAGATACGCAGTATTTT. Residues: CASSLVRVTDTQYF.

The V call is TRBV12-2, the J call TRBJ1-4. TRBV12-2 is a recognized pseudogene. The CDR3 consists of 14 residues. CDR3 sequence: CASIRPRRGEKLFF. As DNA, the CDR3 is TGTGCAAGCATACGACCAAGGAGGGGTGAAAAACTGTTTTTT.

The chain is built from TRBV11-2 and TRBJ2-7; 8 bases are shared with TRBD2. From germline, CDR1 is SGHAT and CDR2 FQNNGV. Trimming took 6 bases from V and 1 from J; bases not matched to a gene: 8. The CDR3 has 15 amino acids. This CDR3 reads CASRRAGERSYEQYF. Written as DNA, the CDR3 is TGTGCCAGCAGACGAGCGGGAGAGAGGTCCTACGAGCAGTACTTC.

The chain recombines TRBV6-5 with TRBJ1-5; D unresolved. CDR3 length equals 13 residues. Trimming cost V 6 bases and J 0 bases, with 6 bases left between them. CDR1 is MNHEY and CDR2 is SVGAGI in the germline V gene. CDR3 loop: CASRLRSNQPQHF. CDR3 bases: TGTGCCAGCAGACTCCGTAGCAATCAGCCCCAGCATTTT.

This rearrangement joins TRBV7-2 to TRBJ2-7; weak D call: TRBD2 (6 bases). This CDR3 has 16 amino acids. The V end lost 0 bases, the J end lost 2 bases, and 14 bases lay between the germline ends. Germline CDR1 SGHTA, CDR2 FQGNSA. The CDR3, as DNA: TGTGCCAGCAGCTTAGCCTCTTCGGGAGTCCCCTACGAGCAGTACTTC. Protein sequence: CASSLASSGVPYEQYF.

Notes on this clone: One junction end disagrees with the germline gene, perhaps due to a read error. Other nucleotide sequences from this sample produce the same CDR3. The genes are TRBV7-2 and TRBJ1-1; 7 bases are a match to TRBD1. Germline values: CDR1 SGHTA, CDR2 FQGNSA. The CDR3 extends over 15 amino acids. In DNA form, the CDR3 reads TGTGCCAGCAGCTTAATTAACAGGGGCGTCACTGAGGCTTTCTTT. Amino acid sequence: CASSLINRGVTEAFF.

This clone was observed a few times. This chain connects TRBV6-1 to TRBJ2-7; TRBD2 matches 8 bases. Unmatched junction bases numbered 6, after V lost 5 bases and J lost 0 bases. The germline V gene has CDR1 MNHNS and CDR2 SASEGT. CDR3 length: 15 amino acids. CDR3 residues: CASSNGRVASYEQYF. CDR3 coding DNA: TGTGCCAGCAGTAACGGGAGGGTCGCCTCCTACGAGCAGTACTTC.